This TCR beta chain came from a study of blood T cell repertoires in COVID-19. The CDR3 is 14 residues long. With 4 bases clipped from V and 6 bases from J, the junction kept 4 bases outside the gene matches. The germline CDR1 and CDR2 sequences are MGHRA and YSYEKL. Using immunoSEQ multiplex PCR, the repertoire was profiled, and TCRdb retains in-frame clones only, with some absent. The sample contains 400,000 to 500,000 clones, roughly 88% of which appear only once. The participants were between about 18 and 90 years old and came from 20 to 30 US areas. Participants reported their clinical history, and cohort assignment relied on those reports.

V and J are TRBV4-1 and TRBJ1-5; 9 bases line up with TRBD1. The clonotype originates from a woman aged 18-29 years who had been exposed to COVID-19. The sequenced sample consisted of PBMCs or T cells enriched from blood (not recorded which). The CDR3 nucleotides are TGCGCCAGCAGCCTTAGACAGGGGGTTCAGCCCCAGCATTTT. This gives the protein CASSLRQGVQPQHF.